This record concerns one TCR beta chain sequence. Its antigen is still unknown. The data belong to a study of shared clonotypes between healthy human individuals. Turning to the study itself: Researchers assigned three CD4 naive, three CD4 memory, two CD8 naive and one CD8 memory plate to each donor.

The assay was immunoSEQ multiplex PCR, and TCRdb's table has in-frame clones only and misses some. Counted here are millions of clones, about 95% occurring once; the ten biggest clones make up approximately 1.2%. Per the germline V gene, CDR1 is MNHEY and CDR2 is SMNVEV (reference sequence). V gave up 5 bases and J gave up 5 bases, with 16 bases separating them. This CDR3 contains 14 residues. General study results and limits: Naive subsets generally had larger estimated richness than memory subsets.

Positive CCR7 selection of CD45RO-negative cells yielded the naive CD8 cells, and terminally differentiated effector memory CD45RA+ cells were excluded. This clonotype was obtained from a man between 18 and 29 years old in good health. V usage is TRBV27 and J usage is TRBJ2-7; D unresolved. Material: naive CD8+ T cells sorted from blood. CDR3 protein: CASSVEFGVDEQYF. The CDR3 nucleotides read TGTGCCAGCAGTGTGGAATTTGGGGTAGACGAGCAGTACTTC.